Presented here are 24 T cell receptor beta chains from one specimen sequenced in a study of cytomegalovirus exposure and HLA in healthy donors. PCR involved 60 Vbeta and 13 Jbeta primers. Data came from immunoSEQ multiplex PCR; TCRdb stores just in-frame clones and leaves some out. This sample has 70,000 to 100,000 clones, with roughly 63% found just once. The sequenced material came from PBMCs. The receptor source for this set is a woman between 50 and 59 years old in good health and CMV-seropositive.

This clone came up a few times. This chain uses TRBV7-8 with TRBJ2-4; D is uncertain. V lost 5 bases to trimming and J lost 0 bases, with 20 bases between them. This CDR3 comprises 18 residues. The germline V gene encodes CDR1 SGHVS and CDR2 FQNEAQ. CDR3 DNA: TGTGCCAGCAGCCAAAGCGCTAGTTCAACACTAGCCAAAAACATTCAGTACTTC. It is translated as CASSQSASSTLAKNIQYF.

This clone was picked up a small number of times. CDR3 coding DNA: TGTGCCAGCAGTTCGATCTCCCGAAACAGGGGAACTGAAGCTTTCTTT. Protein sequence: CASSSISRNRGTEAFF. The rearrangement uses TRBV28 and TRBJ1-1; 7 bases are a match to TRBD1. The CDR3 is 16 residues long. Germline lookup yields CDR1 MDHEN and CDR2 SYDVKM. Trimming took 4 bases from V and 5 from J; bases not matched to a gene: 13.

The chain carries TRBV29-1 and TRBJ2-2, with a tentative D call TRBD1 (6 bases). This CDR3 is built from 12 residues. V shed 5 bases and J shed 5 bases, with 9 bases lying between them. Germline lookup yields CDR1 SQVTM and CDR2 ANQGSEA. The CDR3 protein is CSVTGLTGELFF. CDR3 DNA: TGCAGCGTTACAGGGTTAACCGGGGAGCTGTTTTTT.

The chain joins TRBV6-6 to TRBJ1-4, with D unresolved. Germline assignment: CDR1 MNHNY and CDR2 SVGAGI (reference sequence). V was shortened by 4 bases and J by 7 bases, with 10 bases between the two germline ends. CDR3 size: 13 residues. The CDR3 region has the DNA TGTGCCAGCAGTTCGGTTGGAGGTGAAAAACTGTTTTTT. Translated, it gives CASSSVGGEKLFF.

V is TRBV30 and J is TRBJ1-1; weak D call: TRBD1 (5 bases). The CDR3 is 12 amino acids. Trimming cost V 0 bases and J 6 bases, with 8 bases left between them. CDR1 is GTSNPN and CDR2 is SVGIG in the germline V gene (reference sequence). Written as DNA, the CDR3 is TGTGCCTGGAGTGTACGGGGGGCTGAAGCTTTCTTT. Its translation is CAWSVRGAEAFF.

V usage is TRBV6-5 and J usage is TRBJ1-1; D unresolved. The CDR3 totals 13 residues. Germline V gene sequence: CDR1 MNHEY, CDR2 SVGAGI. V was pared by 4 bases and J by 1 base, with 7 bases between. CDR3 amino acids: CASSSQPNTEAFF. CDR3 bases: TGTGCCAGCAGTTCACAGCCGAACACTGAAGCTTTCTTT.

DNA for the CDR3: TGTGCCACCAGCAGACAGGGGTACCAAGAGACCCAGTACTTC. Amino acid sequence: CATSRQGYQETQYF. V and J are TRBV15 and TRBJ2-5, with TRBD1 as a possible D gene (6 bases). V shed 2 bases and J shed 0 bases, with 7 bases lying between them. The CDR3 totals 14 residues. Germline V lookup: CDR1 LNHNV, CDR2 YYDKDF (reference sequence).

The V call is TRBV6-5, the J call TRBJ2-1, with TRBD2 as a possible D gene (5 bases). The CDR3 totals 14 residues. The germline gives CDR1 MNHEY, CDR2 SVGAGI. Trimming cost V 2 bases and J 7 bases, with 12 bases left between them. The CDR3: CASSYAAGGNEQFF. The CDR3 nucleotides read TGTGCCAGCAGTTACGCGGCGGGTGGGAATGAGCAGTTCTTC.

This clone has more than one count but fewer than ten. V gene TRBV11-2 combines with J gene TRBJ1-1, with 7 bases aligning to TRBD1. V trimming: 5 bases; J trimming: 3 bases; junction bases outside the gene matches: 12. The CDR3 is 16 residues long. Germline CDR1 SGHAT, CDR2 FQNNGV. The CDR3: CASSPRTGRTYTEAFF. CDR3 bases: TGTGCCAGCAGCCCCCGGACAGGAAGAACCTACACTGAAGCTTTCTTT.

The chain has TRBV19 and TRBJ1-2; unclear D gene. This CDR3 contains 15 residues. Trimming took 1 base from V and 4 from J, leaving 13 bases between them. The germline V gene encodes CDR1 LNHDA and CDR2 SQIVND (reference sequence). CDR3 nucleotide sequence: TGTGCCAGTAGTATAGGAGGAGCCTTGAGCTATGGCTACACCTTC. Translation: CASSIGGALSYGYTF. Variable domain in full (rest from reference TRBV19 and TRBJ1-2): DGGITQSPKYLFRKEGQNVTLSCEQNLNHDAMYWYRQDPGQGLRLIYYSQIVNDFQKGDIAEGYSVSREKKESFPLTVTSAQKNPTAFYLCASSIGGALSYGYTFGSGTRLTVV.

This chain connects TRBV5-1 to TRBJ1-4, with 9 bases fitting TRBD1. Germline assignment: CDR1 SGHRS and CDR2 YFSETQ. This CDR3 has 13 residues. J was trimmed by 8 bases and V by 4 bases; bases with no gene match: 3. The CDR3 sequence is CASSRDREEKLFF. In nucleotides, the CDR3 is TGCGCCAGCAGCCGGGACAGGGAGGAAAAACTGTTTTTT.

The genes are TRBV30 and TRBJ2-2, with D perhaps matching TRBD2 (6 bases). Germline V CDR1 and CDR2: GTSNPN, SVGIG (reference sequence). Trimming took off 0 bases at V and 3 bases at J, with 11 bases between the two ends. The CDR3 totals 15 residues. As DNA, the CDR3 is TGTGCCTGGAGTGTCGGCGGGGACTACACCGGGGAGCTGTTTTTT. This sequence encodes CAWSVGGDYTGELFF.

The chain links TRBV6-6 to TRBJ2-7, with 7 bases fitting TRBD1. Germline V lookup: CDR1 MNHNY, CDR2 SVGAGI (reference sequence). CDR3 length: 14 amino acids. Unmatched junction bases numbered 6, after V lost 4 bases and J lost 3 bases. The CDR3 sequence is CASSLGTEIYEQYF. The DNA for the CDR3 is TGTGCCAGCAGTTTGGGGACAGAGATCTACGAGCAGTACTTC.

The gene calls are TRBV6-6 and TRBJ2-3; D ambiguous. The V and J ends lost 6 bases and 2 bases respectively, with 18 bases between them. Germline V gene data show CDR1 as MNHNY and CDR2 as SVGAGI (reference sequence). CDR3 length: 16 residues. In nucleotides, the CDR3 is TGTGCCAGCAGGTCAACCGGGTTCCTACCCACAGATACGCAGTATTTT. The encoded protein is CASRSTGFLPTDTQYF.

The chain combines TRBV6-6 with TRBJ2-4; the match to TRBD2 covers 7 bases. Germline V gene lookup returns CDR1 MNHNY and CDR2 SVGAGI (reference sequence). There are 14 residues in the CDR3. The V gene end was trimmed by 2 bases and the J gene end by 7 bases; junction bases not matched to a gene: 5. The CDR3 coding sequence is TGTGCCAGCAGTTACGGGCAGGGAGGGAACATTCAGTACTTC. This codes for CASSYGQGGNIQYF.

This clone was detected only a few times. The rearrangement uses TRBV7-9 and TRBJ2-7; D ambiguous. The CDR3 is 12 residues long. Germline V gene sequence: CDR1 SEHNR, CDR2 FQNEAQ (reference sequence). Trimming removed 4 bases from V and 9 bases from J, with 13 bases in between. CDR3 sequence: CASSSNSGWQYF. In DNA form, the CDR3 reads TGTGCCAGCAGCTCGAATTCCGGTTGGCAGTACTTC.

This sequence joins TRBV5-1 and TRBJ2-1; 9 bases map to TRBD2. CDR3 length: 16 amino acids. The V and J ends lost 0 bases and 5 bases, in that order; junction bases with no gene match: 6. Germline-derived CDR1 and CDR2 are SGHRS and YFSETQ. The CDR3 nucleotides are TGCGCCAGCAGCTTGGTGGTAGCGGGGGCAAACAATGAGCAGTTCTTC. Amino acid sequence: CASSLVVAGANNEQFF.

This clone was counted once. This sequence joins TRBV5-1 and TRBJ1-6, with 7 bases fitting TRBD1. This CDR3 contains 14 residues. V lost 4 bases and J lost 6; bases outside the gene matches: 4. The germline gives CDR1 SGHRS, CDR2 YFSETQ. For the CDR3, the DNA is TGCGCCAGCAGCCAGGACAGGTTTAATTCACCCCTCCACTTT. Encoded protein: CASSQDRFNSPLHF.

This clone was counted a few times. The rearrangement links TRBV1 to TRBJ2-3; the DNA was not compared with TRBD2, the D call given in the table. TRBV1 is labeled a pseudogene. This CDR3 region has 20 residues. CDR3 sequence (DNA): TGCACCAGCAGCCAAGGGGCGGGGACTAGCGGGGGAAACTTCACAGATACGCAGTATTTT. This codes for CTSSQGAGTSGGNFTDTQYF.

This clone was recorded once. The V call is TRBV7-9, the J call TRBJ1-2; TRBD1 agrees at 10 bases. Trimming at V came to 6 bases and at J to 6 bases, leaving 4 bases not matched to a gene. The CDR3 contains 13 residues. Germline CDR1 SEHNR, CDR2 FQNEAQ (reference sequence). CDR3 bases: TGTGCCAGCAGAAGGACAGGGGGTGATGGCTACACCTTC. Encoded protein: CASRRTGGDGYTF.

The V gene is TRBV25-1, the J gene TRBJ1-2; a weak D match, TRBD1 (5 bases). The CDR3 sequence is 13 residues long. Trimming removed 5 bases at V and 6 bases at J, with 13 bases between. Germline V CDR1 and CDR2: MGHDK, SYGVNS. CDR3 nucleotide sequence: TGTGCCAGCAGTTCAACAGGTTCAAATGGCTACACCTTC. It is translated as CASSSTGSNGYTF.

This chain joins TRBV15 and TRBJ1-5; TRBD1 might be the D (5 bases). V lost 0 bases and J 0 bases, leaving 6 bases between the germline ends. This CDR3 region has 15 residues. CDR1 LNHNV and CDR2 YYDKDF come from the germline V gene (reference sequence). The CDR3 region has the DNA TGTGCCACCAGCAGAGATCAGGGTAGCAATCAGCCCCAGCATTTT. Its translation: CATSRDQGSNQPQHF.

J is TRBJ2-2 and V is TRBV5-4; TRBD2 aligns across 14 bases. This CDR3 is 15 amino acids long. Looked up from germline, CDR1 is SGHNT and CDR2 is YYREEE (reference sequence). The ends lost 4 bases at V and 6 bases at J; junction bases unmatched: 2. CDR3 sequence: CASSPGLAGAGELFF. CDR3 DNA: TGTGCCAGCAGCCCGGGACTAGCGGGGGCCGGGGAGCTGTTTTTT. Variable domain in full (rest from reference TRBV5-4 and TRBJ2-2): ETGVTQSPTHLIKTRGQQVTLRCSSQSGHNTVSWYQQALGQGPQFIFQYYREEENGRGNFPPRFSGLQFPNYSSELNVNALELDDSALYLCASSPGLAGAGELFFGEGSRLTVL.

The chain is built from TRBV5-1 and TRBJ2-7; TRBD1 might be the D (7 bases). Trimming removed 4 bases at V and 1 base at J, with 18 bases between. The germline V gene has CDR1 SGHRS and CDR2 YFSETQ. The CDR3 is made up of 16 amino acids. The CDR3 bases are TGCGCCAGCAGCCTCGGCGGGACAGTGGGATCCTACGAGCAGTACTTC. It is translated as CASSLGGTVGSYEQYF. Full variable domain (missing parts from reference TRBV5-1 and TRBJ2-7): KAGVTQTPRYLIKTRGQQVTLSCSPISGHRSVSWYQQTPGQGLQFLFEYFSETQRNKGNFPGRFSGRQFSNSRSEMNVSTLELGDSALYLCASSLGGTVGSYEQYFGPGTRLTVT.